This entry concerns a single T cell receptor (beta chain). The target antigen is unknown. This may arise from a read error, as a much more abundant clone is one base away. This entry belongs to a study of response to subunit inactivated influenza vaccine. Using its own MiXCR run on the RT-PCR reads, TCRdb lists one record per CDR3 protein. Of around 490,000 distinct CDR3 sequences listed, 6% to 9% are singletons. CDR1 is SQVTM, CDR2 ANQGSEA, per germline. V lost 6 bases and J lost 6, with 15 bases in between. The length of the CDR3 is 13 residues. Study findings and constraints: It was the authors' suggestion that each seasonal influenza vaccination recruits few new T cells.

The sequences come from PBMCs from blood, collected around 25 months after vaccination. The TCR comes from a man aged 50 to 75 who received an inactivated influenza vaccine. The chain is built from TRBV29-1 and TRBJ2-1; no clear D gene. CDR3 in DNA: TGCAGCGTCGCTACTATGCTTACCAATGAGCAGTTCTTC. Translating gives CSVATMLTNEQFF.